This entry features one T cell receptor beta chain sequence. This clone is a singleton in its sample. The specificity of this receptor is unknown. Base qualities were left out, and no much larger clone turns up one base away. Library generation was performed with the immunoSEQ multiplex PCR assay. Following the manufacturer's protocol, the hsTCRB Kit was used to amplify rearranged TCR beta chain sequences. An Illumina MiSeq was used to sequence the TCRB libraries. The original methods were these. Demultiplexing, trimming and gene mapping were performed with the kit vendor's proprietary platform. In TCRdb, the immuneACCESS table is reduced to in-frame sequences with V and J assigned. These tables do not hold every clone; where another copy was compared, an unresolved V gene accounts for under half, and the others remain unexplained. V and J calls and clone size follow that table, whereas D and trimming were derived from the DNA. For this sample there are 30,000 to 35,000 clones; approximately 90% appear just once. The ten largest clones take up approximately 2% of the sample.

The entry originates in a study of a mutant IDH1 vaccine in newly diagnosed glioma (dated by TCRdb to about 2021). General notes on the study: Vaccination started 4-6 weeks after radiotherapy alone, or was given together with temozolomide cycles in the groups whose treatment included chemotherapy. Visit V12 was the week-35 safety follow-up and visit V13 was the week-47 end of study. Before enrollment, patients had received standard therapy of radiotherapy alone, temozolomide alone, or radiochemotherapy with temozolomide; most received the combination. Peripheral blood was drawn at six visits: V03 (baseline), V05, V07, V10, V12 and V13. For exploratory analyses, approximately 23 treated patients had longitudinal TCRB deep sequencing done wherever samples were available. Of the 25 to 35 patients who were treated, around 60% were male and 37.5% were female, and the mean age was about 40 years. What the research found in general, with its limitations: Vaccine-induced immune responses across multiple MHC alleles were detected in 90% to 95% of patients. Selection of PBMC samples for TCRB deep sequencing was based on availability. Changes in the top peripheral T cell clonotypes picked up by TCRB sequencing did not appear to be linked to pseudoprogression. It was noted by the authors that analyses of patient blood samples could not be reproduced owing to sample limitations.

Explained via the paper, the time point label denotes: week 47, end of study. A 20-mer mutant IDH1 peptide at 300 micrograms in Montanide made up each vaccine dose, which was injected subcutaneously together with topical imiquimod. Across visits V03 through V10, patients got a total of eight vaccinations, given in weeks 1, 3, 5, 7, 11, 15, 19 and 23. The donors had newly diagnosed IDH1-mutant astrocytomas of WHO grade 3 or 4 that showed loss of nuclear ATRX. The samples were drawn from NOA16, a multicentre, single-arm, open-label phase I trial in Germany that tested a mutant IDH1 peptide vaccine in humans for the first time. Genomic DNA for TCRB sequencing was extracted from EDTA blood using the DNeasy Blood and Tissue Kit. Reading from cysteine to phenylalanine, the CDR3 counts 16 amino acids. CDR3 DNA is the only sequence kept; it has 48 bases, read in frame from the first base. The germline V gene provides CDR1 LGHNA and CDR2 YNFKEQ. The junction carries 10 bases between V and J, which are trimmed by 0 bases and 4 bases respectively.

The sequencing used PBMCs, collected from a glioma patient whose treatment included an IDH1 peptide vaccine. Rearrangement joined TRBV4-2 to TRBJ2-6; a tentative D match to TRBD1 spans 6 bases. The receptor was derived from a man aged 40-55 years with glioma. Read as DNA, the sequence is TGTGCCAGCAGCCAAGATCAACAGGGCGGGGCCAACGTCCTGACTTTC. It codes for CASSQDQQGGANVLTF.